Included here is one T cell receptor beta chain sequence, with context. This sample was taken from a study of blood T cell repertoires in COVID-19. Study-wide background: Researchers got acute and convalescent COVID-19 samples from the United States, Italy and Spain.

Authors' processing steps: From reference gene primer amplification, estimates of nucleated cell counts were derived. The table came from immunoSEQ multiplex PCR; TCRdb's copy has only in-frame clones and leaves some out. V and J calls and clone size are given by that table; D and trimming were obtained from the DNA. The sample yields tens of thousands of clones, about nine tenths seen once. CDR1 is SGHRS and CDR2 is YFSETQ in the germline V gene. V lost 0 bases and J 9 bases, leaving 16 bases between the germline ends. This CDR3 has 16 amino acids. Material for sequencing was peripheral blood. This chain links TRBV5-1 with TRBJ1-6, with a weak D call TRBD1 (6 bases). This receptor was obtained from a woman over 75 in a cohort sampled during active or convalescent COVID-19. In DNA, the CDR3 is TGCGCCAGCAGCTTGGCTACCACAGGGTTAGGTTCACCCCTCCACTTT. It codes for CASSLATTGLGSPLHF.